The entry below describes one T cell receptor (beta chain). The antigen is not known. The sample's treatment: oral pan-JAK inhibitor, 5-10 mg twice daily. This specimen comes from a study of CD8+ T cells in alopecia areata. Overall study results and limits: There was only one nonresponder, so it was unclear how baseline CD8+ expansion relates to response. With patients, TCR sharing proved less clear than in mice, a difference possibly related to HLA.

Extracted from the samples, RNA was reverse transcribed into cDNA to serve as the sequencing template. Produced via immunoSEQ multiplex PCR; TCRdb's table is partial and in-frame only. The sample includes some 170,000 clones, 58% seen only once; the top ten take approximately 16%. Trimming stripped 7 bases from V and 0 bases from J, with 9 bases between. CDR3 size: 13 residues. The germline V gene encodes CDR1 MNHEY and CDR2 SVGAGI. The chain combines TRBV6-5 with TRBJ1-2, with D tentatively TRBD1 (5 bases). This sequence was found in a human donor with alopecia areata. Sequenced here: CD4+ T cells sorted from blood, sampled between weeks 55 and 65, from a patient treated with tofacitinib. The CDR3 sequence is CASKRGANYGYTF. DNA for the CDR3: TGTGCCAGCAAGAGGGGAGCTAACTATGGCTACACCTTC.